The present T cell receptor (beta chain) was sequenced within a study of vaccination and CD4 T cells after COVID-19. The treatment was: roughly 10-day PBMC culture with coronavirus spike peptide pools or control peptides (ViraFEST assay). Sequencing of the DNA from cultured CD4+ T cells was carried out with the Oncomine TCR Beta short-read assay. In TCRdb, the PCR reads were re-called with MiXCR into one record per CDR3 protein. The sample lists roughly 25,000 distinct CDR3 sequences; about three fifths were seen once. As regards this clonotype: Its antigen is not identified.

Trimming pared 5 bases from V and 4 bases from J, leaving 9 bases between. The CDR3 totals 13 residues. From germline, CDR1 is SNHLY and CDR2 FYNNEI. The source material was CD4+ T cells from blood, cultured in vitro. The sequence was obtained from a human donor who had recovered from COVID-19. The chain is built from TRBV2 and TRBJ1-5; D is unclear. In DNA form, the CDR3 reads TGTGCCAGCAGTCCGGACGGTAATCAGCCCCAGCATTTT. Translating it yields CASSPDGNQPQHF.